This T cell receptor (beta chain) appears in the sequencing data of a study of CXCR3-negative and CXCR3-positive naive CD8 T cells. Notes on the study in general: Researchers report that CXCR3-positive naive cells carry more hydrophobic TRB CDR3s than CXCR3-negative naive cells. Most assays were run on fresh PBMCs (CXCR3 expression partially decreased after cryopreservation).

In preparing the TRB cDNA libraries, 5' RACE with UMI labels was used. TCRdb reprocessed the 5' RACE reads, with one entry per CDR3 protein and no DNA. The table lists about 140,000 distinct CDR3 sequences. Concerning this clonotype: Its antigen is unknown.

CDR1 is SGHRS, CDR2 YFSETQ, per germline. The CDR3 is made up of 16 amino acids. This TCR came from a human donor in good health. Some clones in this sample may be carry-over from other donors' samples. The sequenced material came from naive CXCR3+ CD8+ T cells from blood. The subset here: CD45RO-CCR7+CD27+CD95- naive CD8+ T cells expressing CXCR3 (TNR3+). The chain couples TRBV5-1 to TRBJ2-2; TCRdb's assignment of TRBD2 cannot be checked, as there is no DNA. CDR3 region: CASSLEGGRSTGELFF. The full variable domain, in which reference TRBV5-1 and TRBJ2-2 provide the parts outside the CDR3, is KAGVTQTPRYLIKTRGQQVTLSCSPISGHRSVSWYQQTPGQGLQFLFEYFSETQRNKGNFPGRFSGRQFSNSRSEMNVSTLELGDSALYLCASSLEGGRSTGELFFGEGSRLTVL.